The entry that follows covers one T cell receptor beta chain sequence. Its antigen is currently unknown. This entry comes from a study of follicular helper T cells after annual influenza vaccination. Study-wide points: Change in circulating plasmablasts correlated with ICOS+CD38+ cTfh clonality change.

Specified time point: 2014-2015 season, pre-vaccination. ICOS+CD38+ and ICOS-CD38- fractions were sorted from non-naive CD4+CXCR5+PD-1+ cells. TCRB sequencing was done at Survey resolution level. The assay was immunoSEQ multiplex PCR, and TCRdb's table has in-frame clones only and misses some. The sample carries some 8,300 clones, roughly 80% recorded once. The specimen comprised CXCR5+ CD38- circulating T follicular helper cells from blood, sampled on the day of influenza vaccination. Subset meaning: circulating Tfh, non-naive CD4+CXCR5+PD-1+ (ICOS+CD38+ or ICOS-CD38-). The receptor was derived from an adult who received the influenza vaccine.

CDR3 residues: CASSISLIANTGELFF. The CDR3 nucleotides read TGTGCCAGTAGTATTTCTCTTATAGCGAACACCGGGGAGCTGTTTTTT. The V gene is TRBV19, the J gene TRBJ2-2; no firm D call. Germline V gene data show CDR1 as LNHDA and CDR2 as SQIVND (reference sequence). The CDR3 extends over 16 amino acids. Trimming took off 3 bases at V and 0 bases at J, with 11 bases between the two ends.